This TCR beta chain is from a study of T cell responses to AZD1222 COVID-19 vaccine. The V gene's germline CDR1 is LGHNT and CDR2 FRNRAP. With 3 bases removed from V and 0 bases from J, the gap between germline ends came to 21 bases. This CDR3 is built from 19 residues. This clone came up a few times. The method was immunoSEQ multiplex PCR; TCRdb's version includes in-frame clones alone and lacks a portion of them. The sample carries about 150,000 clones, 90% to 95% recorded once. The starting material was peripheral blood, obtained on day 0 of AZD1222 vaccination. This chain uses TRBV12-5 with TRBJ1-5; a possible D gene is TRBD1 (5 bases). This TCR came from an adult in good health. DNA of the CDR3: TGTGCTAGTGGTTTTTTAGGGGACGTCCAAGTCTATAGCAATCAGCCCCAGCATTTT. It codes for CASGFLGDVQVYSNQPQHF. Filled out from reference TRBV12-5 and TRBJ1-5, the complete variable domain reads DARVTQTPRHKVTEMGQEVTMRCQPILGHNTVFWYRQTMMQGLELLAYFRNRAPLDDSGMPKDRFSAEMPDATLATLKIQPSEPRDSAVYFCASGFLGDVQVYSNQPQHFGDGTRLSIL.